The 22 T cell receptor beta chains in this list originate from one sample, sequenced in a study of blood T cell repertoires in COVID-19. The data were produced by immunoSEQ multiplex PCR, yet TCRdb's version contains in-frame clones alone and is incomplete. The table includes approximately 240,000 clones, less than 85% detected once. The sequenced sample consisted of peripheral blood. The source is a woman over 75 with active or convalescent COVID-19.

V and J are TRBV28 and TRBJ2-1; 9 bases match TRBD2. This CDR3 comprises 16 residues. Germline loops: CDR1 MDHEN, CDR2 SYDVKM. V dropped 7 bases and J dropped 8; count of bases not matched to a gene: 15. The CDR3 reads CASTPGGGLAGYEQFF. The CDR3 DNA reads TGTGCCAGCACCCCCGGTGGGGGACTAGCAGGATATGAGCAGTTCTTC.

V and J are TRBV4-2 and TRBJ2-7, with 7 bases fitting TRBD2. Per germline, CDR1 LGHNA and CDR2 YNFKEQ. The V and J ends lost 4 bases and 3 bases, in that order; junction bases with no gene match: 9. This CDR3 spans 15 amino acids. Here the CDR3 DNA reads TGTGCCAGCAGCCCCACAGCGGGAACAAGCTACGAGCAGTACTTC. This translates into CASSPTAGTSYEQYF.

The rearrangement links TRBV5-1 to TRBJ1-2; TRBD1 might be the D (6 bases). Deletions cut 3 bases from V and 8 bases from J, with 17 bases between. This CDR3 has 14 residues. Germline CDR1 reads SGHRS; CDR2 reads YFSETQ. The CDR3 here is CASSSEGHPGGYTF. The CDR3 nucleotides read TGCGCCAGCAGCTCCGAGGGACACCCTGGGGGCTACACCTTC.

The chain combines TRBV3-1 (or the pseudogene TRBV3-2) with TRBJ1-6; no definite D call. CDR1 is LGHDT, CDR2 YNNKEL, per germline (reference sequence). The V end lost 3 bases, the J end lost 6 bases, and 9 bases lay between the germline ends. The CDR3 runs 14 residues. CDR3 nucleotide sequence: TGTGCCAGCAGCCAGGTCGAGAGTAATTCACCCCTCCACTTT. Its protein product is CASSQVESNSPLHF.

V and J are TRBV10-1 and TRBJ2-5, with unresolved D. Germline V gives CDR1 WNHNN, CDR2 SYGVQD (reference sequence). Deletions cut 0 bases from V and 4 bases from J, with 12 bases between. This CDR3 comprises 15 residues. Here the CDR3 DNA reads TGCGCCAGCAGTGAGTCCCCCGAGAGTGGAGAGACCCAGTACTTC. This sequence encodes CASSESPESGETQYF.

This chain links TRBV5-1 with TRBJ2-1; 8 bases align to TRBD2. Germline trimming cut 5 bases from V and 3 bases from J; bases unmatched to any gene: 4. In germline, CDR1 is SGHRS, CDR2 YFSETQ. This CDR3 spans 14 amino acids. In nucleotides, the CDR3 is TGCGCCAGCAGGGGAAGCGGGAGCTACAATGAGCAGTTCTTC. This encodes CASRGSGSYNEQFF. The variable domain in full, completed from reference TRBV5-1 and TRBJ2-1, reads KAGVTQTPRYLIKTRGQQVTLSCSPISGHRSVSWYQQTPGQGLQFLFEYFSETQRNKGNFPGRFSGRQFSNSRSEMNVSTLELGDSALYLCASRGSGSYNEQFFGPGTRLTVL.

This sequence joins TRBV6-5 and TRBJ2-3; TRBD2 matches 8 bases. The germline gives CDR1 MNHEY, CDR2 SVGAGI. The CDR3 is 15 amino acids. J was trimmed by 2 bases and V by 6 bases; bases with no gene match: 7. The CDR3 sequence is CASSRREGTTDTQYF. As DNA, the CDR3 is TGTGCCAGCAGCCGTCGGGAGGGTACCACAGATACGCAGTATTTT.

The genes are TRBV2 and TRBJ1-5; D uncertain. CDR1 and CDR2 from the germline V gene are SNHLY and FYNNEI. CDR3 length equals 15 residues. Trimming cost V 5 bases and J 1 base, with 12 bases left between them. CDR3 sequence reads: CASSPDYHSNQPQHF. CDR3 bases: TGTGCCAGCAGTCCAGATTACCACAGCAATCAGCCCCAGCATTTT.

The chain recombines TRBV9 with TRBJ2-6; D gene ambiguous. This CDR3 has 15 residues. The V and J ends lost 4 bases and 0 bases respectively, with 8 bases between them. Germline CDR1 reads SGDLS; CDR2 reads YYNGEE. The DNA of the CDR3 is TGTGCCAGCAGCCCCAGTATCTCTGGGGCCAACGTCCTGACTTTC. Protein product: CASSPSISGANVLTF. Full variable domain (remainder filled in from reference TRBV9 and TRBJ2-6): DSGVTQTPKHLITATGQRVTLRCSPRSGDLSVYWYQQSLDQGLQFLIQYYNGEERAKGNILERFSAQQFPDLHSELNLSSLELGDSALYFCASSPSISGANVLTFGAGSRLTVL.

V is TRBV28 and J is TRBJ1-1, with no clear D. V was pared by 8 bases and J by 1 base, with 5 bases between. The V gene's germline CDR1 is MDHEN and CDR2 SYDVKM. The CDR3 is 11 amino acids. CDR3: CASEGNTEAFF. CDR3 DNA: TGTGCCAGCGAGGGGAACACTGAAGCTTTCTTT.

The chain employs TRBV4-2 and TRBJ2-7; 7 bases match TRBD1. The germline V gene encodes CDR1 LGHNA and CDR2 YNFKEQ. Trimming at V came to 1 base and at J to 4 bases, leaving 13 bases not matched to a gene. CDR3 size: 17 residues. The CDR3 loop reads CASSQALNRGEGYEQYF. DNA of the CDR3: TGTGCCAGCAGCCAAGCTCTAAACAGGGGCGAAGGTTACGAGCAGTACTTC.

The chain has TRBV24-1 and TRBJ2-2, with D tentatively TRBD1 (6 bases). Trimming took 0 bases from V and 4 from J, leaving 8 bases between them. The CDR3 has 15 residues. Germline CDR1 is KGHDR and CDR2 is SFDVKD. As DNA, the CDR3 is TGTGCCACCAGTGATTTGGCAGGGGCCACCGGGGAGCTGTTTTTT. It translates to CATSDLAGATGELFF.

The V call is TRBV3-1 (or the pseudogene TRBV3-2), the J call TRBJ1-2; a possible D gene is TRBD1 (6 bases). Trimming took 4 bases from V and 3 from J, leaving 15 bases between them. Germline V lookup: CDR1 LGHDT, CDR2 YNNKEL (reference sequence). The CDR3 has 15 residues. The CDR3 DNA is TGTGCCAGCAGCCCCCGGGAAGGGGGGGACTATGGCTACACCTTC. This encodes CASSPREGGDYGYTF.

The chain is built from TRBV6-1 and TRBJ2-7; TRBD1 matches at 7 bases. V lost 0 bases to trimming and J lost 4 bases; unmatched junction nucleotides: 9. The CDR3 totals 16 residues. Germline CDR1 reads MNHNS; CDR2 reads SASEGT. This chain's CDR3 is CASSEALWDSSYEQYF. In nucleotides, the CDR3 is TGTGCCAGCAGTGAAGCCTTATGGGACAGCTCGTACGAGCAGTACTTC.

On this clone itself: Germline is not matched at one junction end, which may reflect a read error. V is TRBV7-7 and J is TRBJ2-2; 13 bases fit TRBD2. The germline CDR1 and CDR2 sequences are SSHAT and FNYEAQ (reference sequence). The CDR3 is 15 amino acids. CDR3 region: CASSRTSGSTGELFF. The CDR3 coding sequence is TGTGCTAGCAGCCGGACTAGCGGGAGCACCGGGGAGCTGTTTTTT.

The chain combines TRBV2 with TRBJ2-7, with 12 bases identical to TRBD1. The CDR3 covers 14 residues. V was pared by 7 bases and J by 7 bases, with 8 bases of the junction left unmatched. Germline lookup yields CDR1 SNHLY and CDR2 FYNNEI. The CDR3 loop is CASNPGQGAKEQYF. CDR3 coding DNA: TGTGCCAGCAATCCGGGACAGGGGGCGAAAGAGCAGTACTTC. The entire variable domain, with the rest obtained from reference TRBV2 and TRBJ2-7, is as follows: EPEVTQTPSHQVTQMGQEVILRCVPISNHLYFYWYRQILGQKVEFLVSFYNNEISEKSEIFDDQFSVERPDGSNFTLKIRSTKLEDSAMYFCASNPGQGAKEQYFGPGTRLTVT.

The rearrangement uses TRBV2 and TRBJ2-7, with TRBD2 matching 15 bases. V lost 6 bases and J lost 5; bases outside the gene matches: 5. This CDR3 spans 15 amino acids. CDR1 and CDR2 from the germline V gene are SNHLY and FYNNEI. In nucleotides, the CDR3 is TGTGCCAGCAGGGGACTAGCGGGAGGTGCCCACGAGCAGTACTTC. It yields the protein CASRGLAGGAHEQYF.

Regarding this clone: Its ends do not fully match the called genes, so a read error is possible. The chain recombines TRBV19 with TRBJ1-1; D is uncertain. Per germline, CDR1 LNHDA and CDR2 SQIVND (reference sequence). This CDR3 contains 13 residues. In nucleotides, the CDR3 is TGTGCCAGTAGTCCAGGACTTTTCGCAAGCTTTAGCTTT. This encodes CASSPGLFASFSF.

The chain employs TRBV11-2 and TRBJ1-5; no reliable D call. This CDR3 has 15 amino acids. V was shortened by 5 bases and J by 6 bases, with 17 bases between the two germline ends. The germline CDR1 and CDR2 sequences are SGHAT and FQNNGV. CDR3 DNA sequence: TGTGCCAGCAGCCTGACTGATAAAGAGGGTCAGCCCCAGCATTTT. Translating it yields CASSLTDKEGQPQHF. The full variable domain, in which reference TRBV11-2 and TRBJ1-5 provide the parts outside the CDR3, is EAGVAQSPRYKIIEKRQSVAFWCNPISGHATLYWYQQILGQGPKLLIQFQNNGVVDDSQLPKDRFSAERLKGVDSTLKIQPAKLEDSAVYLCASSLTDKEGQPQHFGDGTRLSIL.

This clone came up a few times. V and J are TRBV28 and TRBJ1-4, with D possibly being TRBD1 (6 bases). This CDR3 contains 14 residues. The ends were cut back, 6 bases at V and 6 bases at J, with 14 bases in the middle. CDR1 is MDHEN, CDR2 SYDVKM, per germline. CDR3 in amino acids: CASRVAGADEKLFF. CDR3 nucleotides: TGTGCCAGCAGGGTAGCAGGGGCAGATGAAAAACTGTTTTTT.

V gene TRBV28 combines with J gene TRBJ1-6; no definite D call. Trimming cost V 6 bases and J 5 bases, with 11 bases left between them. CDR3 length: 14 residues. Germline-derived CDR1 and CDR2 are MDHEN and SYDVKM. DNA for the CDR3: TGTGCCAGCAGCTCCTTAGCCAATAATTCACCCCTCCACTTT. Residues: CASSSLANNSPLHF.

This clone came up a few times. This sequence joins TRBV5-1 and TRBJ1-5; D possibly corresponds to TRBD1 (5 bases). From germline, CDR1 is SGHRS and CDR2 YFSETQ. CDR3 length: 14 amino acids. Trimming removed 4 bases from V and 5 bases from J, with 13 bases in between. The CDR3 DNA is TGCGCCAGCAGCCCCGACTCCAGGGATCAGCCCCAGCATTTT. It encodes CASSPDSRDQPQHF. The whole variable domain, remainder taken from reference TRBV5-1 and TRBJ1-5, is KAGVTQTPRYLIKTRGQQVTLSCSPISGHRSVSWYQQTPGQGLQFLFEYFSETQRNKGNFPGRFSGRQFSNSRSEMNVSTLELGDSALYLCASSPDSRDQPQHFGDGTRLSIL.